Presented here are 32 T cell receptor beta chains from one specimen sequenced in a study of beta chain features in type 1 diabetes. The sequenced template was cDNA made from the entire isolated RNA. The method was immunoSEQ multiplex PCR; TCRdb's version includes in-frame clones alone and lacks a portion of them. The table includes 330,000 or so clones, 15% to 20% detected once. Sample: naive CD4+ T cells from blood. These receptors originate from a woman in her late teens or twenties in good health.

The chain recombines TRBV7-9 with TRBJ2-1, with 9 bases lining up with TRBD2. Germline-derived CDR1 and CDR2 are SEHNR and FQNEAQ (reference sequence). V trimming: 10 bases; J trimming: 1 base; junction bases outside the gene matches: 11. The CDR3 covers 16 residues. CDR3 sequence reads: CATWGSGRPSYNEQFF. In DNA, the CDR3 is TGTGCCACCTGGGGTAGCGGGAGACCTTCCTACAATGAGCAGTTCTTC.

The table lists this clone with a few counts. The chain carries TRBV30 and TRBJ2-7; D is unclear. The CDR3 loop spans 11 amino acids. The V gene's germline CDR1 is GTSNPN and CDR2 SVGIG (reference sequence). V lost 3 bases, J lost 2 bases, and 5 bases lay in between. CDR3 coding DNA: TGTGCCTGGAGGGCGGCCTACGAGCAGTACTTC. Translating it yields CAWRAAYEQYF.

This clone was detected only a few times. The chain has TRBV7-2 and TRBJ2-2, with 8 bases matching TRBD1. The V gene's germline CDR1 is SGHTA and CDR2 FQGNSA. The CDR3 extends over 14 amino acids. V trimming: 3 bases; J trimming: 7 bases; junction bases outside the gene matches: 4. The CDR3 region has the DNA TGTGCCAGCAGCTTCGACAGGGGCGGCGGGGAGCTGTTTTTT. This encodes CASSFDRGGGELFF.

The chain employs TRBV9 and TRBJ1-1, with TRBD1 matching 9 bases. CDR1 and CDR2 (germline): SGDLS, YYNGEE. The length of the CDR3 is 15 residues. V lost 4 bases and J lost 5; bases outside the gene matches: 9. The CDR3 loop is CASSRIQGAGTEAFF. In DNA form, the CDR3 reads TGTGCCAGCAGCCGCATACAGGGGGCGGGTACTGAAGCTTTCTTT.

The chain combines TRBV5-1 with TRBJ2-1, with D unresolved. The germline V and J ends were trimmed by 0 bases and 3 bases, with 10 bases remaining between them. There are 15 residues in the CDR3. The germline V gene encodes CDR1 SGHRS and CDR2 YFSETQ. The CDR3 DNA sequence: TGCGCCAGCAGCTTGGCTGCGGAGAACTACAATGAGCAGTTCTTC. Translated: CASSLAAENYNEQFF.

The chain combines TRBV15 with TRBJ2-5; TRBD1 aligns across 10 bases. The V gene end was trimmed by 3 bases and the J gene end by 1 base; junction bases not matched to a gene: 2. The CDR3 is 15 amino acids. CDR1 and CDR2 from the germline V gene are LNHNV and YYDKDF (reference sequence). The CDR3 DNA reads TGTGCCACCAGCAGGGACAGGGGGGGCCAAGAGACCCAGTACTTC. This translates into CATSRDRGGQETQYF.

This clone was seen a few times. The chain has TRBV4-1 and TRBJ2-1; 9 positions match TRBD2. V trimming: 6 bases; J trimming: 8 bases; junction bases outside the gene matches: 8. The CDR3 consists of 14 residues. CDR1 MGHRA and CDR2 YSYEKL come from the germline V gene. CDR3 coding DNA: TGCGCCAGCAGGGTGGCGGGAGGGGCCTATGAGCAGTTCTTC. It is translated as CASRVAGGAYEQFF.

V and J are TRBV30 and TRBJ1-1; 8 bases map to TRBD1. The CDR3 extends over 17 amino acids. The trim removed 0 bases at V and 0 bases at J, leaving 9 bases unmatched. The germline V gene encodes CDR1 GTSNPN and CDR2 SVGIG (reference sequence). CDR3 nucleotides: TGTGCCTGGAGTGTAAGGACAGGGAGTAATATGAACACTGAAGCTTTCTTT. Protein sequence: CAWSVRTGSNMNTEAFF.

The V and J genes are TRBV7-9 and TRBJ1-1, with 7 bases aligning to TRBD1. V dropped 1 base and J dropped 6; count of bases not matched to a gene: 5. Germline CDR1 and CDR2: SEHNR and FQNEAQ (reference sequence). The CDR3 loop spans 14 amino acids. In DNA, the CDR3 is TGTGCCAGCAGCTTAGGGGGGACAGCCTCTGAAGCTTTCTTT. This sequence encodes CASSLGGTASEAFF.

This clone was detected a few times. J is TRBJ2-3 and V is TRBV5-1; 9 bases are a match to TRBD2. Per the germline V gene, CDR1 is SGHRS and CDR2 is YFSETQ. V trimming: 4 bases; J trimming: 4 bases; junction bases outside the gene matches: 4. CDR3 length: 14 residues. CDR3 sequence (DNA): TGCGCCAGCAGCGCAGCGGGGGGAGCAGATACGCAGTATTTT. It encodes CASSAAGGADTQYF.

This chain connects TRBV4-2 to TRBJ2-2; 11 bases match TRBD1. The V gene end was trimmed by 0 bases and the J gene end by 2 bases; junction bases not matched to a gene: 5. CDR3 length: 18 residues. Germline values: CDR1 LGHNA, CDR2 YNFKEQ. For the CDR3, the DNA is TGTGCCAGCAGCCAAGAGTTCGGGACAGGGGGAAACACCGGGGAGCTGTTTTTT. Protein: CASSQEFGTGGNTGELFF.

The chain carries TRBV30 and TRBJ1-4; 7 bases map to TRBD1. Germline CDR1 and CDR2: GTSNPN and SVGIG (reference sequence). V lost 7 bases, J lost 5 bases, and 7 bases stayed unmatched. The CDR3 is 13 amino acids. The DNA of the CDR3 is TGTGCCTTCGCGGGACAGCCCAATGAAAAACTGTTTTTT. Protein product: CAFAGQPNEKLFF.

The chain is built from TRBV18 and TRBJ2-1; 15 bases are shared with TRBD2. Germline V gene lookup returns CDR1 KGHSH and CDR2 LQKENI. CDR3 length equals 15 residues. The V and J ends lost 6 bases and 7 bases, in that order; junction bases with no gene match: 4. The CDR3 loop is CASSQGLAGGNEQFF. The CDR3 DNA reads TGTGCCAGCTCGCAGGGACTAGCGGGAGGAAATGAGCAGTTCTTC.

There are a few counts of this clone. The J gene is TRBJ1-4, the V gene TRBV23-1, with D possibly being TRBD1 (5 bases). TRBV23-1 carries the ORF label, with uncertain function. V was cut by 3 bases and J by 8 bases, with 16 bases left in between. There are 15 residues in the CDR3. The CDR3, as DNA: TGCGCCAGCAGTCACCCAGGTCGGGGGGACGAAAAACTGTTTTTT. Encoded protein: CASSHPGRGDEKLFF.

The chain couples TRBV27 to TRBJ2-5; D call uncertain. The V and J ends lost 8 bases and 4 bases respectively, with 11 bases between them. CDR3 length: 12 residues. Germline V gene data show CDR1 as MNHEY and CDR2 as SMNVEV (reference sequence). The DNA for the CDR3 is TGTGCCAGCTCCTTTCCCGGAGAGACCCAGTACTTC. Translating it yields CASSFPGETQYF.

This rearrangement joins TRBV29-1 to TRBJ1-1, with a tentative D call TRBD1 (6 bases). This CDR3 comprises 11 residues. Germline V CDR1 and CDR2: SQVTM, ANQGSEA. The ends were cut back, 4 bases at V and 6 bases at J, with 9 bases in the middle. The DNA for the CDR3 is TGCAGCGTTGCAGGGGCGGCTGAAGCTTTCTTT. Protein: CSVAGAAEAFF.

This clone was found a few times. Other nucleotide sequences from this sample produce the same CDR3. J is TRBJ2-5 and V is TRBV7-9, with D possibly TRBD1 on 5 matching bases. This CDR3 is 13 amino acids long. The germline gives CDR1 SEHNR, CDR2 FQNEAQ (reference sequence). Trimming cost V 2 bases and J 1 base, with 5 bases left between them. CDR3 region: CASSLQGQETQYF. CDR3 coding DNA: TGTGCCAGCAGCTTACAGGGCCAAGAGACCCAGTACTTC. Filled out from reference TRBV7-9 and TRBJ2-5, the complete variable domain reads DTGVSQNPRHKITKRGQNVTFRCDPISEHNRLYWYRQTLGQGPEFLTYFQNEAQLEKSRLLSDRFSAERPKGSFSTLEIQRTEQGDSAMYLCASSLQGQETQYFGPGTRLLVL.

The gene calls are TRBV5-4 and TRBJ2-2, with a weak D call TRBD1 (6 bases). CDR3 size: 15 residues. CDR1 and CDR2 (germline): SGHNT, YYREEE (reference sequence). Trimming removed 4 bases at V and 3 bases at J, with 13 bases between. For the CDR3, the DNA is TGTGCCAGCAGCCCCCCGGGACACCACACCGGGGAGCTGTTTTTT. This encodes CASSPPGHHTGELFF.

A note on this clone: Other DNA sequences in the same sample also yield this CDR3. The chain recombines TRBV5-1 with TRBJ2-2, with a possible D match to TRBD1 (5 bases). There are 13 residues in the CDR3. Trimming removed 5 bases at V and 3 bases at J, with 8 bases between. The V gene's germline CDR1 is SGHRS and CDR2 YFSETQ. In DNA, the CDR3 is TGCGCCAGCAGTCAGGGTGACACCGGGGAGCTGTTTTTT. It encodes CASSQGDTGELFF.

This sequence joins TRBV10-1 and TRBJ2-1, with D maybe TRBD2 (5 bases). The V end was cut by 0 bases, the J end by 12 bases, with 15 bases between. The CDR3 contains 14 residues. Germline values: CDR1 WNHNN, CDR2 SYGVQD (reference sequence). The CDR3: CASSESREGSWQFF. Written as DNA, the CDR3 is TGCGCCAGCAGTGAGTCGAGGGAAGGGTCTTGGCAGTTCTTC.

There are a few counts of this clone. This chain uses TRBV7-2 with TRBJ1-5; D is unresolved. Trimming stripped 1 base from V and 8 bases from J, with 6 bases between. Germline CDR1 and CDR2: SGHTA and FQGNSA. The CDR3 length is 12 residues. The CDR3 is CASSLEREPQHF. CDR3 DNA sequence: TGTGCCAGCAGCTTAGAGCGGGAGCCCCAGCATTTT.

CDR3 sequence (DNA): TGCGCCAGCAGCCAAGAGGGACAGCCCTCCTATGGCTACACCTTC. Protein: CASSQEGQPSYGYTF. The V gene is TRBV4-1, the J gene TRBJ1-2; 7 nucleotides agree with TRBD1. This CDR3 has 15 amino acids. V lost 0 bases, J lost 4 bases, and 5 bases stayed unmatched. Germline values: CDR1 MGHRA, CDR2 YSYEKL.

The chain uses TRBV14 and TRBJ2-2; 8 positions agree with TRBD1. After removal of 2 bases from V and 3 bases from J, the junction contained 8 bases not matched to a gene. The CDR3 spans 17 residues. Germline V gene lookup returns CDR1 SGHDN and CDR2 FVKESK. DNA for the CDR3: TGTGCCAGCAGCCAATTGGACAGGGAGAGTTACACCGGGGAGCTGTTTTTT. Protein: CASSQLDRESYTGELFF.

This clone has just a few counts. The chain carries TRBV5-1 and TRBJ2-1; 7 nucleotides agree with TRBD2. This CDR3 is 14 amino acids long. V trimming: 4 bases; J trimming: 3 bases; junction bases outside the gene matches: 4. Germline assignment: CDR1 SGHRS and CDR2 YFSETQ. DNA for the CDR3: TGCGCCAGCAGCCCTGTAGCGGGCTACAATGAGCAGTTCTTC. Amino acid sequence: CASSPVAGYNEQFF.

The V call is TRBV30, the J call TRBJ2-2; TRBD1 aligns across 8 bases. Trimming took 3 bases from V and 3 from J; bases not matched to a gene: 3. Germline CDR1 and CDR2: GTSNPN and SVGIG (reference sequence). The CDR3 loop spans 14 amino acids. The CDR3 spells CAWSMGQDTGELFF. The CDR3 DNA sequence: TGTGCCTGGAGCATGGGACAGGACACCGGGGAGCTGTTTTTT. Full variable domain (rest looked up from reference TRBV30 and TRBJ2-2): SQTIHQWPATLVQPVGSPLSLECTVEGTSNPNLYWYRQAAGRGLQLLFYSVGIGQISSEVPQNLSASRPQDRQFILSSKKLLLSDSGFYLCAWSMGQDTGELFFGEGSRLTVL.

V gene TRBV11-1 combines with J gene TRBJ2-7; D gene uncertain. CDR1 is SGHAT, CDR2 FQDESV, per germline (reference sequence). CDR3 size: 14 residues. V was clipped by 3 bases and J by 4 bases, with 13 bases between them. Here the CDR3 reads CASSFRSEKYEQYF. As DNA, the CDR3 is TGTGCCAGCAGCTTCCGGAGCGAGAAGTACGAGCAGTACTTC. Full variable domain (remainder filled in from reference TRBV11-1 and TRBJ2-7): EAEVAQSPRYKITEKSQAVAFWCDPISGHATLYWYRQILGQGPELLVQFQDESVVDDSQLPKDRFSAERLKGVDSTLKIQPAELGDSAMYLCASSFRSEKYEQYFGPGTRLTVT.

This clone occurred once. The rearrangement uses TRBV6-1 and TRBJ2-5; D possibly corresponds to TRBD1 (5 bases). Trimming took 2 bases from V and 7 from J, leaving 8 bases between them. Germline V gene sequence: CDR1 MNHNS, CDR2 SASEGT. The CDR3 length is 12 residues. The CDR3 here is CASSESRATQYF. DNA for the CDR3: TGTGCCAGCAGTGAATCCAGGGCGACCCAGTACTTC.

This chain joins TRBV6-5 and TRBJ2-7; 9 nucleotides match TRBD1. The CDR3 extends over 16 amino acids. Germline V gene data show CDR1 as MNHEY and CDR2 as SVGAGI. V lost 0 bases and J lost 3; bases outside the gene matches: 6. The CDR3 nucleotides are TGTGCCAGCAGTTACTCGGGGACAGGGAAGGGCTACGAGCAGTACTTC. Translating gives CASSYSGTGKGYEQYF.

The rearrangement links TRBV7-8 to TRBJ2-2, with 8 bases matching TRBD2. The CDR3 is made up of 16 amino acids. Looked up from germline, CDR1 is SGHVS and CDR2 is FQNEAQ. The V segment lost 5 bases and the J segment 0 bases; nucleotides outside the gene matches: 5. The DNA of the CDR3 is TGTGCCAGCAGCCCCCGGGGGGGATCGAACACCGGGGAGCTGTTTTTT. It encodes CASSPRGGSNTGELFF.

There are a few counts of this clone. This sample also contains other DNA sequences that code for the same CDR3. The rearrangement joins TRBV30 to TRBJ1-1; the D gene is possibly TRBD1 (5 bases). Germline CDR1 and CDR2: GTSNPN and SVGIG (reference sequence). Trimming pared 2 bases from V and 2 bases from J, leaving 9 bases between. This CDR3 comprises 13 residues. The CDR3 here is CAWSLQGNTEAFF. The CDR3 bases are TGTGCCTGGAGTCTCCAGGGCAACACTGAAGCTTTCTTT.

This clone came up a few times. The chain links TRBV5-1 to TRBJ1-1; perhaps TRBD1 as D (5 bases). V lost 4 bases, J lost 1 base, and 8 bases lay in between. The CDR3 is 13 residues long. Germline assignment: CDR1 SGHRS and CDR2 YFSETQ. CDR3: CASSITGNTEAFF. The DNA of the CDR3 is TGCGCCAGCAGCATAACAGGGAACACTGAAGCTTTCTTT.

This clone was counted a few times. V is TRBV15 and J is TRBJ2-3; TRBD2 aligns across 10 bases. V dropped 0 bases and J dropped 9; count of bases not matched to a gene: 18. CDR1 and CDR2 from the germline V gene are LNHNV and YYDKDF (reference sequence). The CDR3 has 19 amino acids. Here the CDR3 DNA reads TGTGCCACCAGCAGAGATCCTCTTCGGAGCGGGAGGGCCCTGCGAACGCAGTATTTT. This codes for CATSRDPLRSGRALRTQYF. The variable domain in full, completed from reference TRBV15 and TRBJ2-3, reads DAMVIQNPRYQVTQFGKPVTLSCSQTLNHNVMYWYQQKSSQAPKLLFHYYDKDFNNEADTPDNFQSRRPNTSFCFLDIRSPGLGDTAMYLCATSRDPLRSGRALRTQYFGPGTRLTVL.